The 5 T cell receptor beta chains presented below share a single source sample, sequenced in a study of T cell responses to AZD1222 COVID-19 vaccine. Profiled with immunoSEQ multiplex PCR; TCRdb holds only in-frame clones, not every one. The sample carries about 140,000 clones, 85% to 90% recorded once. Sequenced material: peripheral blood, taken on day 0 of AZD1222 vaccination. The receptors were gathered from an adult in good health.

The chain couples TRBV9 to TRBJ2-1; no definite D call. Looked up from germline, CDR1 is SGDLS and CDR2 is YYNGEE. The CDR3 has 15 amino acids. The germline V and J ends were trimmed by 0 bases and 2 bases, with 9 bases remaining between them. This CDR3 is CASSVARRPYNEQFF. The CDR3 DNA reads TGTGCCAGCAGCGTAGCCCGAAGGCCCTACAATGAGCAGTTCTTC.

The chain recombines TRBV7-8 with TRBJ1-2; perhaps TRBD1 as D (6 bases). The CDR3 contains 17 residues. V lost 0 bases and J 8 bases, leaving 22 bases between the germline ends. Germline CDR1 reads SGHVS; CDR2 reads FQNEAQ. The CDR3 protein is CASSLAPYRTGISGYTF. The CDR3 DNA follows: TGTGCCAGCAGCTTAGCCCCCTATCGAACAGGGATTTCGGGCTACACCTTC.

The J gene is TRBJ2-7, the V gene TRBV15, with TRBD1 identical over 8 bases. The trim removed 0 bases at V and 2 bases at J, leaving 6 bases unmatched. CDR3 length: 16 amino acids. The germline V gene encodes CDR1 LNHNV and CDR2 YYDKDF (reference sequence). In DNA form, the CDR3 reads TGTGCCACCAGCAGAGACTTCGGGACAGGAACCTACGAGCAGTACTTC. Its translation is CATSRDFGTGTYEQYF.

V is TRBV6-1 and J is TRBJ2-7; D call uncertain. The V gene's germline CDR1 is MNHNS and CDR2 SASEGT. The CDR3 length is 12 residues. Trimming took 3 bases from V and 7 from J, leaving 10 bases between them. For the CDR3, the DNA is TGTGCCAGCAGTGACGCCCAACTAGAGCAGTACTTC. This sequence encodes CASSDAQLEQYF.

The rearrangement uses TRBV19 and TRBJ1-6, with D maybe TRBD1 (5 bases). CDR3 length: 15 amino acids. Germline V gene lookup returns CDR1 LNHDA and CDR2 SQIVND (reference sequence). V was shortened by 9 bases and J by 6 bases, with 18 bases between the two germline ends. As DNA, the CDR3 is TGTGCCAGCTCTAAACCGGGACTGCCTAATTCACCCCTCCACTTT. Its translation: CASSKPGLPNSPLHF. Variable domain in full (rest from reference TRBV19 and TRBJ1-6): DGGITQSPKYLFRKEGQNVTLSCEQNLNHDAMYWYRQDPGQGLRLIYYSQIVNDFQKGDIAEGYSVSREKKESFPLTVTSAQKNPTAFYLCASSKPGLPNSPLHFGNGTRLTVT.